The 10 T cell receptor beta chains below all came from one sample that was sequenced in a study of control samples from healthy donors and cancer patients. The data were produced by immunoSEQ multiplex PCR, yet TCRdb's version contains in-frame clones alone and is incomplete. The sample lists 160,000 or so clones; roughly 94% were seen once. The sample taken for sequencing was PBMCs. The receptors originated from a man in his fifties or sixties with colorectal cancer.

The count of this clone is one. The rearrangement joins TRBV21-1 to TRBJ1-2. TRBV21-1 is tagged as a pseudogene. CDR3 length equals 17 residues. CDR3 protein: CASSKVTKNGQNYGYTF. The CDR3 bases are TGTGCCAGCAGCAAAGTGACGAAGAACGGGCAGAACTATGGCTACACCTTC.

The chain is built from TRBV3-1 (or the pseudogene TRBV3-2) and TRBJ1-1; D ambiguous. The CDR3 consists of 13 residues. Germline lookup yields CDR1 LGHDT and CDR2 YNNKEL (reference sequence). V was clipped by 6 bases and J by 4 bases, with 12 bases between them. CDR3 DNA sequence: TGTGCCAGCAGTCGATCCTCCAGCACTGAAGCTTTCTTT. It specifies CASSRSSSTEAFF.

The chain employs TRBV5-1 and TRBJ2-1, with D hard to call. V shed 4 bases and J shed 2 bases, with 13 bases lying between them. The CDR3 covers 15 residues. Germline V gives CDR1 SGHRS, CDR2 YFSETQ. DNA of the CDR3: TGCGCCAGCAGCCAAACACAGCGACCCTACAATGAGCAGTTCTTC. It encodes CASSQTQRPYNEQFF.

The CDR3 nucleotides are TGTGCCAGCAGCTCCGGACGGAGCTCCTACGAGCAGTACTTC. As protein: CASSSGRSSYEQYF. The chain combines TRBV7-2 with TRBJ2-7; D is unresolved. This CDR3 contains 14 residues. The germline V gene has CDR1 SGHTA and CDR2 FQGNSA. V was clipped by 4 bases and J by 0 bases, with 10 bases between them.

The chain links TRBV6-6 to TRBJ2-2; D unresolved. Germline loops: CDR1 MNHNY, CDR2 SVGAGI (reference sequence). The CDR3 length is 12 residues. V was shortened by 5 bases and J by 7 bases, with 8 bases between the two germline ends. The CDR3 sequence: CASSTRNGELFF. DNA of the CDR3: TGTGCCAGCAGTACGAGAAACGGGGAGCTGTTTTTT.

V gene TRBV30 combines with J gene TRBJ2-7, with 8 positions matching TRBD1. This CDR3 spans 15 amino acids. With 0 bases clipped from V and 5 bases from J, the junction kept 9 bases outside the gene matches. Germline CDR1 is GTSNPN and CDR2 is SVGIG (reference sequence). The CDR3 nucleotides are TGTGCCTGGAGTGTATGGCGACAGGGGTCCCACGAGCAGTACTTC. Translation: CAWSVWRQGSHEQYF.

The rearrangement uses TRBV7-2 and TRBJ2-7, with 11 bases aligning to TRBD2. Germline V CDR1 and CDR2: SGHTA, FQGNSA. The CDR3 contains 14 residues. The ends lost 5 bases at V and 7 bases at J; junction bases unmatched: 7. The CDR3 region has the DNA TGTGCCAGCAGCCCGTTACTAGCGGGGGAGGAGCAGTACTTC. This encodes CASSPLLAGEEQYF. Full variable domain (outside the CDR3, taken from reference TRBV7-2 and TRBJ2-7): GAGVSQSPSNKVTEKGKDVELRCDPISGHTALYWYRQSLGQGLEFLIYFQGNSAPDKSGLPSDRFSAERTGGSVSTLTIQRTQQEDSAVYLCASSPLLAGEEQYFGPGTRLTVT.

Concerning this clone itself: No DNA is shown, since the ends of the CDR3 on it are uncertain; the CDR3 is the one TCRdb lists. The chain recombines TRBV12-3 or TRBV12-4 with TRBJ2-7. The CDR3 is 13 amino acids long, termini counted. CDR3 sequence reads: CASSSYTFGEQYF.

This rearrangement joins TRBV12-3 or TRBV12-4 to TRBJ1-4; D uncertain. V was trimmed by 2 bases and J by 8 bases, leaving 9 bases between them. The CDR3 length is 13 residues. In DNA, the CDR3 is TGTGCCAGCAGTTTATTTAGGGAGGAAAAACTGTTTTTT. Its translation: CASSLFREEKLFF.

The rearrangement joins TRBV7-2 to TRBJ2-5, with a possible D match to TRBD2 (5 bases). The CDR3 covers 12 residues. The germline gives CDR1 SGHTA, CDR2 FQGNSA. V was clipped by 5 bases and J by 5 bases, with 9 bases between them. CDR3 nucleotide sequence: TGTGCCAGCAGCCCAGGACTGGAGACCCAGTACTTC. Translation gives CASSPGLETQYF.